This T cell receptor beta chain was found in a study of T cell responses to AZD1222 COVID-19 vaccine. Points from the study as a whole: Regions 160-218 and 743-854 held dominance among vaccine-associated CD4 TCRs, which spanned spike. A rise in Spike-specific TCR breadth and depth followed two AZD1222 doses. Donors in the cohort were predominantly white British and more often female, and clonal diversity was possibly underestimated.

J lost 3 bases, V lost 0 bases, and 6 bases had no gene match. CDR1 and CDR2 (germline): SGHTS, YDEGEE. This CDR3 has 15 amino acids. Repertoires were generated with immunoSEQ multiplex PCR, while TCRdb's copy carries only in-frame clones and drops some. The table lists about 93,000 clones, 80% to 90% of them singletons. Pooled samples include second doses given at about 4 or 12 weeks. The sample holds one count of this clone. The antigen remains unidentified. The specimen comprised peripheral blood, sampled 28 days after the second AZD1222 dose. This clonotype originated in an adult who received the AZD1222 COVID-19 vaccine. The chain has TRBV5-8 and TRBJ2-7, with 7 bases matching TRBD1. The CDR3 DNA is TGTGCCAGCAGCTTGGCCCGGCAGGGGGACTACGAGCAGTACTTC. Translating it yields CASSLARQGDYEQYF.